Listed below are T cell receptor beta chains from one sample, sequenced in a study of blood T cell repertoires in COVID-19. Libraries were prepared by immunoSEQ multiplex PCR; TCRdb keeps only in-frame clonotypes and omits some of them. The sample includes more than 300,000 clones, 90% seen only once; the top ten take around 0.97%. Input material: peripheral blood. These receptor sequences come from a woman aged 40 to 55 with COVID-19, enrolled during active disease. Both conserved end residues are part of each CDR3. The D gene is left open where the match is weak. The size field is filled for only some rows; it gives once, few, many or a size class.

V gene	clone size	D gene	J gene	CDR3 DNA	CDR3 protein
TRBV2	-	TRBD1	TRBJ1-2	TGTGCCAGCAGTCCCGGGACAGGGAACTATGGCTACACCTTC	CASSPGTGNYGYTF
TRBV4-3	-	-	TRBJ2-3	TGCGCCAGCAGCCCCCTCCCCGGGACAAGCACAGATACGCAGTATTTT	CASSPLPGTSTDTQYF
TRBV7-2	-	TRBD2	TRBJ2-1	TGTGCCAGCAGCCCAAGCGGGAGGACCCCTGAGCAGTTCTTC	CASSPSGRTPEQFF
TRBV7-2	-	-	TRBJ1-5	TGTGCCAGCAGCCCCAGGACTGGGGATCAGCCCCAGCATTTT	CASSPRTGDQPQHF
TRBV28	-	TRBD1	TRBJ1-5	TGTGCCAGCAGATCGACAGGGTTCCCACTGCCCCAGCATTTT	CASRSTGFPLPQHF
TRBV14	-	TRBD2	TRBJ2-7	TGTGCCAGCAGCCCGGGACTAGGAGACGAGCAGTACTTC	CASSPGLGDEQYF
TRBV6-5	-	-	TRBJ1-3	TGTGCCACTACGAACAGGGCTGGAAACACCATATATTTT	CATTNRAGNTIYF
TRBV2	-	-	TRBJ2-7	TGTGCCAGCAGGGAACGAAACTTCTCCTACGAGCAGTACTTC	CASRERNFSYEQYF
TRBV4-3	-	-	TRBJ1-1	TGCGCCAGCAGCCACATCATGAACACTGAAGCTTTCTTT	CASSHIMNTEAFF
TRBV18	few	TRBD2	TRBJ2-6	TGTGCCAGCTCACCCCTTAGCGGGGGGGTCTCTGGGGCCAACGTCCTGACTTTC	CASSPLSGGVSGANVLTF
TRBV6-1	-	-	TRBJ1-1	TGTGCCAGCAGTACTGAGTATGACACTGAAGCTTTCTTT	CASSTEYDTEAFF
TRBV5-4	few	TRBD2	TRBJ2-1	TGTGCCAGCAGCACGACTAGCGGGGGCAATGAGCAGTTCTTC	CASSTTSGGNEQFF
TRBV5-4	-	-	TRBJ1-2	TGTGCCAGCAGCTTAACGGGGTCCTATGGCTACACCTTC	CASSLTGSYGYTF
TRBV6-1	-	TRBD2	TRBJ2-3	TGTGCCAGCAGTGTAAGTACTAGCGGCAGCACAGATACGCAGTATTTT	CASSVSTSGSTDTQYF